This TCR beta chain was captured in a study of blood T cell repertoires in COVID-19. As for the study in general: Some COVID-19 samples were acute and others convalescent; all came from the United States, Italy and Spain. PBMCs, B-cell-depleted T cells, or T cells provided the cDNA or gDNA that made up the material.

In the original processing: Scientists estimated how many nucleated cells there were by amplifying reference gene primers. This table comes from immunoSEQ multiplex PCR, and its TCRdb copy is limited to in-frame clones, with some not included. Clonal size and the V and J genes are those of that table, whereas D and trimming came from the DNA. Of around 280,000 clones in the sample, around 88% are singletons; the top ten hold about 2.2%. Germline V CDR1 and CDR2: SEHNR, FQNEAQ (reference sequence). The trim removed 4 bases at V and 6 bases at J, leaving 1 base unmatched. The CDR3 extends over 14 amino acids.

The rearrangement uses TRBV7-9 and TRBJ1-5; 12 bases agree with TRBD1. Sequencing was performed on peripheral blood. This receptor was identified in a woman younger than 45 who had recovered from COVID-19. The CDR3 bases are TGTGCCAGCAGCTCGGGACAGGGGGCTCAGCCCCAGCATTTT. As protein: CASSSGQGAQPQHF.